One and the same sample provided the 27 T cell receptor beta chains below, sequenced in a study of preoperative IRX-2 immunotherapy in early breast cancer. The treatment was: preoperative locoregional IRX-2 cytokine immunotherapy. The protocol was immunoSEQ multiplex PCR, while the TCRdb copy is restricted to in-frame clones and leaves out a portion. The data contain some 25,000 clones, over 75% of them singletons. This sample comprised tumor tissue, obtained after IRX-2 immunotherapy. The receptors shown here come from a human donor with breast cancer.

The V gene is TRBV10-3, the J gene TRBJ1-3; D not certain. The germline V gene has CDR1 ENHRY and CDR2 SYGVKD. The CDR3 sequence is 12 residues long. Trimming pared 5 bases from V and 1 base from J, leaving 3 bases between. For the CDR3, the DNA is TGTGCCATCAGTAGATCTGGAAACACCATATATTTT. Protein product: CAISRSGNTIYF.

This chain joins TRBV7-2 and TRBJ2-2, with 7 bases identical to TRBD2. Germline CDR1 and CDR2: SGHTA and FQGNSA. This CDR3 has 15 residues. V dropped 3 bases and J dropped 0; count of bases not matched to a gene: 1. CDR3 sequence reads: CASSLGGANTGELFF. DNA for the CDR3: TGTGCCAGCAGCTTGGGGGGGGCGAACACCGGGGAGCTGTTTTTT.

The genes are TRBV5-1 and TRBJ2-3; no reliable D call. The CDR3 is made up of 15 amino acids. Germline CDR1 is SGHRS and CDR2 is YFSETQ. V shed 0 bases and J shed 2 bases, with 10 bases lying between them. The CDR3 region has the DNA TGCGCCAGCAGCTTGGCTCCACGCAACACAGATACGCAGTATTTT. It encodes CASSLAPRNTDTQYF.

This chain connects TRBV5-1 to TRBJ2-3, with D uncertain. This CDR3 has 14 amino acids. V shed 0 bases and J shed 5 bases, with 10 bases lying between them. Germline V gene data show CDR1 as SGHRS and CDR2 as YFSETQ. The CDR3 DNA reads TGCGCCAGCAGCTTGGTAGCTAGACAAGATACGCAGTATTTT. This sequence encodes CASSLVARQDTQYF.

V and J are TRBV14 and TRBJ2-2; no reliable D call. Germline CDR1 and CDR2: SGHDN and FVKESK. This CDR3 contains 16 residues. The V gene lost 4 bases and the J gene lost 5 bases, with 17 bases spanning the gap. CDR3 sequence (DNA): TGTGCCAGCAGCCTCCTTATGATAGCAAATACCGGGGAGCTGTTTTTT. This encodes CASSLLMIANTGELFF.

The chain has TRBV5-5 and TRBJ2-7; TRBD1 is a possible D gene (6 bases). Trimming cost V 4 bases and J 2 bases, with 10 bases left between them. Germline values: CDR1 SGHKS, CDR2 YYEKEE (reference sequence). The CDR3 has 13 residues. The CDR3 DNA reads TGTGCCAGCAGCGGGGACACAGCCTACGAGCAGTACTTC. Translation: CASSGDTAYEQYF.

This rearrangement joins TRBV5-4 to TRBJ2-5; D ambiguous. The CDR3 runs 16 residues. Germline CDR1 is SGHNT and CDR2 is YYREEE (reference sequence). Trimming left V 1 base short and J 3 bases short, with 16 bases between. DNA for the CDR3: TGTGCCAGCAGCTTGACCCACGGGCCCGGAGAAGAGACCCAGTACTTC. This sequence encodes CASSLTHGPGEETQYF.

DNA of the CDR3: TGTGCCAGCAGTCCTGGGCCCGGCTCCTACGAGCAGTACTTC. Translated, it gives CASSPGPGSYEQYF. The rearrangement uses TRBV6-5 and TRBJ2-7; no firm D call. V lost 5 bases to trimming and J lost 0 bases, with 11 bases between them. Germline V gene lookup returns CDR1 MNHEY and CDR2 SVGAGI. This CDR3 region has 14 residues.

The V call is TRBV9, the J call TRBJ2-5, with TRBD2 matching 7 bases. J was trimmed by 4 bases and V by 0 bases; bases with no gene match: 6. Germline values: CDR1 SGDLS, CDR2 YYNGEE. The CDR3 sequence is 15 residues long. The CDR3 spells CASSVVGGEGETQYF. CDR3 bases: TGTGCCAGCAGCGTAGTAGGCGGGGAGGGAGAGACCCAGTACTTC.

This clone came up once. The V gene is TRBV5-4, the J gene TRBJ1-1, with no clear D. Germline lookup yields CDR1 SGHNT and CDR2 YYREEE (reference sequence). The CDR3 is 14 residues long. V dropped 4 bases and J dropped 3 bases, with 13 bases sitting between them. As DNA, the CDR3 is TGTGCCAGCAGCGCGACCGGGAGGTACACTGAAGCTTTCTTT. It encodes CASSATGRYTEAFF. The full variable domain, in which reference TRBV5-4 and TRBJ1-1 provide the parts outside the CDR3, is ETGVTQSPTHLIKTRGQQVTLRCSSQSGHNTVSWYQQALGQGPQFIFQYYREEENGRGNFPPRFSGLQFPNYSSELNVNALELDDSALYLCASSATGRYTEAFFGQGTRLTVV.

The CDR3 nucleotides are TGTGCCAGCTCACCACTTGCTAGCGGGCCTTCTGTGGGCACAGATACGCAGTATTTT. Translating gives CASSPLASGPSVGTDTQYF. The chain has TRBV18 and TRBJ2-3, with TRBD2 matching 8 bases. V shed 1 base and J 1 base; nucleotides not matched to a gene: 13. The CDR3 totals 19 residues. Germline CDR1 KGHSH, CDR2 LQKENI. Full variable domain (remainder filled in from reference TRBV18 and TRBJ2-3): NAGVMQNPRHLVRRRGQEARLRCSPMKGHSHVYWYRQLPEEGLKFMVYLQKENIIDESGMPKERFSAEFPKEGPSILRIQQVVRGDSAAYFCASSPLASGPSVGTDTQYFGPGTRLTVL.

V usage is TRBV14 and J usage is TRBJ1-6; maybe TRBD1 (6 bases). V gave up 6 bases and J gave up 10 bases, with 16 bases separating them. The CDR3 loop spans 14 amino acids. Germline CDR1 and CDR2: SGHDN and FVKESK. This CDR3 is CASSFRGAGSPLHF. The CDR3 nucleotides read TGTGCCAGCAGTTTTCGGGGGGCTGGATCACCCCTCCACTTT. Supplemented by reference TRBV14 and TRBJ1-6, the full variable domain reads EAGVTQFPSHSVIEKGQTVTLRCDPISGHDNLYWYRRVMGKEIKFLLHFVKESKQDESGMPNNRFLAERTGGTYSTLKVQPAELEDSGVYFCASSFRGAGSPLHFGNGTRLTVT.

The rearrangement uses TRBV10-3 and TRBJ2-2; D is unresolved. This CDR3 is 14 amino acids long. The V and J ends lost 4 bases and 2 bases respectively, with 8 bases between them. CDR1 and CDR2 from the germline V gene are ENHRY and SYGVKD. Here the CDR3 reads CAISANRNTGELFF. In DNA form, the CDR3 reads TGTGCCATCAGTGCCAACAGAAACACCGGGGAGCTGTTTTTT.

A few counts support this clone. The chain combines TRBV19 with TRBJ1-2; unclear D gene. Per germline, CDR1 LNHDA and CDR2 SQIVND (reference sequence). This CDR3 has 13 amino acids. Trimming took off 6 bases at V and 2 bases at J, with 10 bases between the two ends. CDR3 protein: CASRLAGNYGYTF. The CDR3 bases are TGTGCCAGTAGACTGGCGGGGAACTATGGCTACACCTTC.

The chain couples TRBV5-4 to TRBJ2-2; D remains ambiguous. V was trimmed by 7 bases and J by 8 bases, leaving 15 bases between them. The germline gives CDR1 SGHNT, CDR2 YYREEE (reference sequence). This CDR3 region has 13 residues. The CDR3 coding sequence is TGTGCCAGCGGTGGCAACTACGTAGGGGAGCTGTTTTTT. Residues: CASGGNYVGELFF.

This chain links TRBV11-2 with TRBJ1-1, with 8 bases lining up with TRBD1. This CDR3 has 17 amino acids. CDR1 and CDR2 from the germline V gene are SGHAT and FQNNGV. V gave up 0 bases and J gave up 5 bases; unmatched junction bases: 11. This chain's CDR3 is CASSLDGIPGGSTEAFF. The DNA of the CDR3 is TGTGCCAGCAGCTTAGATGGTATCCCAGGGGGCTCTACTGAAGCTTTCTTT.

This chain joins TRBV5-1 and TRBJ2-7; D perhaps matches TRBD2 (5 bases). The germline CDR1 and CDR2 sequences are SGHRS and YFSETQ. V lost 4 bases, J lost 2 bases, and 19 bases lay in between. CDR3 length equals 16 residues. The CDR3 loop is CASSLLKDFGAYEQYF. CDR3 bases: TGCGCCAGCAGCCTCTTAAAGGATTTCGGGGCCTACGAGCAGTACTTC. Filled out from reference TRBV5-1 and TRBJ2-7, the complete variable domain reads KAGVTQTPRYLIKTRGQQVTLSCSPISGHRSVSWYQQTPGQGLQFLFEYFSETQRNKGNFPGRFSGRQFSNSRSEMNVSTLELGDSALYLCASSLLKDFGAYEQYFGPGTRLTVT.

In its sample, this clone was seen once. Written as DNA, the CDR3 is TGTGCCAGCAGAAAGGACAGGGTTCTTGAAAAACTGTTTTTT. It translates to CASRKDRVLEKLFF. The chain links TRBV6-1 to TRBJ1-4; TRBD1 matches at 8 bases. CDR1 and CDR2 (germline): MNHNS, SASEGT. This CDR3 spans 14 amino acids. Trimming at V came to 6 bases and at J to 7 bases, leaving 7 bases not matched to a gene.

CDR3 nucleotide sequence: TGTGCCAGCAGTGAGGGGGACAGGGATAATTCACCCCTCCACTTT. Its translation is CASSEGDRDNSPLHF. This chain connects TRBV2 to TRBJ1-6; 9 nucleotides agree with TRBD1. The length of the CDR3 is 15 residues. CDR1 and CDR2 from the germline V gene are SNHLY and FYNNEI. V trimming: 3 bases; J trimming: 5 bases; junction bases outside the gene matches: 2.

The gene calls are TRBV10-2 and TRBJ1-2, with D tentatively TRBD1 (5 bases). CDR3 length: 12 amino acids. V was clipped by 4 bases and J by 8 bases, with 11 bases between them. CDR1 and CDR2 from the germline V gene are WSHSY and SAAADI. The CDR3 nucleotides are TGCGCCAGCAGTGTATTGGGGGACGGCTACACCTTC. This encodes CASSVLGDGYTF.

This chain links TRBV5-1 with TRBJ2-2; D remains unclear. V was shortened by 3 bases and J by 7 bases, with 10 bases between the two germline ends. Germline CDR1 and CDR2: SGHRS and YFSETQ. The CDR3 is 13 amino acids. The CDR3 sequence: CASSSVVGGELFF. In DNA, the CDR3 is TGCGCCAGCAGCTCGGTGGTCGGCGGGGAGCTGTTTTTT.

The rearrangement links TRBV4-3 to TRBJ2-3, with D possibly TRBD2 on 6 matching bases. The CDR3 spans 15 residues. Trimming removed 0 bases at V and 0 bases at J, with 7 bases between. Per the germline V gene, CDR1 is LGHNA and CDR2 is YSLEER. The CDR3 nucleotides are TGCGCCAGCAGCCAAGAGGGGACTAGCACAGATACGCAGTATTTT. It specifies CASSQEGTSTDTQYF.

This clone appeared a single time. The chain is built from TRBV7-2 and TRBJ1-1; D remains unclear. CDR1 and CDR2 (germline): SGHTA, FQGNSA. V lost 1 base and J lost 6, with 9 bases in between. The CDR3 totals 13 residues. The CDR3 DNA follows: TGTGCCAGCAGCTTAGTGGGAATTGCTGAAGCTTTCTTT. It codes for CASSLVGIAEAFF.

The table lists this clone with a count of one. The gene calls are TRBV2 and TRBJ2-1, with D uncertain. The CDR3 totals 12 residues. Between the trimmed V and J ends, which lost 5 bases and 9 bases, there was a span of 11 bases. Germline loops: CDR1 SNHLY, CDR2 FYNNEI. CDR3 loop: CASSLQFGEQFF. DNA of the CDR3: TGTGCCAGCAGTCTACAATTCGGTGAGCAGTTCTTC.

The chain uses TRBV6-6 and TRBJ1-3; tentatively, D is TRBD1 (6 bases). Trimming removed 0 bases at V and 6 bases at J, with 9 bases between. The germline V gene has CDR1 MNHNY and CDR2 SVGAGI (reference sequence). The CDR3 has 14 residues. The CDR3 loop is CASSYSPGENTIYF. CDR3 DNA sequence: TGTGCCAGCAGTTACTCGCCAGGGGAAAACACCATATATTTT.

CDR3: CASSFAGTGGKETQYF. The CDR3 nucleotides are TGTGCCAGCAGCTTCGCCGGGACAGGGGGCAAAGAGACCCAGTACTTC. V gene TRBV11-2 combines with J gene TRBJ2-5, with TRBD1 identical over 12 bases. Germline-derived CDR1 and CDR2 are SGHAT and FQNNGV. The CDR3 contains 16 residues. V gave up 3 bases and J gave up 3 bases; unmatched junction bases: 5.

The chain is built from TRBV10-1 and TRBJ2-1; D might be TRBD2 (5 bases). V was cut by 3 bases and J by 3 bases, with 6 bases left in between. CDR1 and CDR2 from the germline V gene are WNHNN and SYGVQD (reference sequence). The CDR3 length is 13 residues. In DNA form, the CDR3 reads TGCGCCAGCAGTGACGGGGACTACAATGAGCAGTTCTTC. This encodes CASSDGDYNEQFF.